The 2 T cell receptor beta chains in this list originate from one sample, sequenced in a study of shared clonotypes between healthy human individuals. The naive CD8 fraction comprised CD45RO-negative cells positively selected for CCR7 and excluded terminally differentiated effector memory CD45RA+ cells. Method: immunoSEQ multiplex PCR; TCRdb's copy keeps in-frame clones and lacks some. The sample includes about 590,000 clones, nearly 97% seen only once; the top ten take 0.1% to 0.11%. Sequencing input: naive CD8+ T cells sorted from blood. The source of these receptors is a woman aged 30 to 39 in good health.

Only one count was recorded for this clone. The CDR3 region has the DNA TGCAGCGTACACAGGGGAGAGGGGTTCTATGGCTACACCTTC. This sequence encodes CSVHRGEGFYGYTF. The genes are TRBV29-1 and TRBJ1-2, with 7 nucleotides matching TRBD1. The CDR3 loop spans 14 amino acids. The germline gives CDR1 SQVTM, CDR2 ANQGSEA. The V gene end was trimmed by 6 bases and the J gene end by 4 bases; junction bases not matched to a gene: 11. Drawing the rest from reference TRBV29-1 and TRBJ1-2, the complete variable domain is SAVISQKPSRDICQRGTSLTIQCQVDSQVTMMFWYRQQPGQSLTLIATANQGSEATYESGFVIDKFPISRPNLTFSTLTVSNMSPEDSSIYLCSVHRGEGFYGYTFGSGTRLTVV.

This sequence joins TRBV10-1 and TRBJ2-3; tentatively, D is TRBD2 (5 bases). The CDR3 extends over 13 amino acids. Trimming stripped 3 bases from V and 5 bases from J, with 9 bases between. The germline V gene encodes CDR1 WNHNN and CDR2 SYGVQD (reference sequence). The CDR3 loop is CASSDLEGDTQYF. The CDR3 coding sequence is TGCGCCAGCAGTGACCTTGAGGGAGATACGCAGTATTTT.